Following are 16 T cell receptor beta chains from one sample sequenced in a study of cytotoxic CD8 clonotypes in ibrutinib-treated CLL (dated by TCRdb to the early 2020s). Library creation used the immunoSEQ multiplex PCR assay. What TCRdb holds here is the immuneACCESS table cut down to in-frame rearrangements. Part of the clones is not present; checked against another copy, under half of the missing clones reflect an unresolved V gene, and the others are unexplained. Here the sample has around 310,000 clones; 80% occur a single time. The ten largest clones add up to 5.5% to 8% of the sample. Sequenced here: PBMCs, sampled before ibrutinib treatment. The receptors here all came from a human donor with chronic lymphocytic leukemia.

The chain is built from TRBV28 and TRBJ1-4, with TRBD1 matching over 7 bases. This CDR3 has 15 amino acids. The V gene end was trimmed by 3 bases and the J gene end by 2 bases; junction bases not matched to a gene: 3. CDR1 is MDHEN and CDR2 is SYDVKM in the germline V gene. The CDR3 DNA sequence: TGTGCCAGCAGTTTCAAGGGGGCGACTAATGAAAAACTGTTTTTT. Residues: CASSFKGATNEKLFF.

The J gene is TRBJ2-2, the V gene TRBV4-1; D may be TRBD1 (5 bases). V gave up 4 bases and J gave up 5 bases, with 17 bases separating them. Germline CDR1 reads MGHRA; CDR2 reads YSYEKL. This CDR3 region has 16 residues. Here the CDR3 DNA reads TGCGCCAGCAGCCCTGGAAGGGGAATTAGGACCGGGGAGCTGTTTTTT. Translation gives CASSPGRGIRTGELFF.

As DNA, the CDR3 is TGTGCCAGCAGCTTAGAAACAGGGGGCGGACTCTGGGCCACTGAAGCTTTCTTT. The encoded protein is CASSLETGGGLWATEAFF. The V gene is TRBV7-8, the J gene TRBJ1-1; 9 nucleotides match TRBD1. CDR1 and CDR2 (germline): SGHVS, FQNEAQ. The CDR3 is 18 residues long. V was pared by 1 base and J by 4 bases, with 13 bases of the junction left unmatched.

This chain connects TRBV30 to TRBJ1-4, with 7 bases aligning to TRBD1. This CDR3 has 14 residues. After removal of 2 bases from V and 4 bases from J, the junction contained 4 bases not matched to a gene. Germline V lookup: CDR1 GTSNPN, CDR2 SVGIG (reference sequence). For the CDR3, the DNA is TGTGCCTGGAGTTCGGGACAGTTTAATGAAAAACTGTTTTTT. This sequence encodes CAWSSGQFNEKLFF.

The CDR3 here is CASTRLDRIEAFF. The CDR3 nucleotides are TGTGCCAGCACCCGACTAGACCGAATTGAAGCTTTCTTT. This chain uses TRBV6-6 with TRBJ1-1; D gene uncertain. Germline lookup yields CDR1 MNHNY and CDR2 SVGAGI (reference sequence). The germline V and J ends were trimmed by 7 bases and 7 bases, with 16 bases remaining between them. This CDR3 is 13 amino acids long.

This clone is a singleton in its sample. This chain uses TRBV27 with TRBJ1-4; 8 nucleotides agree with TRBD1. V lost 0 bases, J lost 7 bases, and 4 bases stayed unmatched. The CDR3 is made up of 15 amino acids. Germline CDR1 is MNHEY and CDR2 is SMNVEV (reference sequence). The CDR3 DNA reads as TGTGCCAGCAGTTTATCGGCAGGGGGCGTTGAAAAACTGTTTTTT. Translation: CASSLSAGGVEKLFF. The variable domain in full, completed from reference TRBV27 and TRBJ1-4, reads EAQVTQNPRYLITVTGKKLTVTCSQNMNHEYMSWYRQDPGLGLRQIYYSMNVEVTDKGDVPEGYKVSRKEKRNFPLILESPSPNQTSLYFCASSLSAGGVEKLFFGSGTQLSVL.

The table lists this clone with a few counts. The chain joins TRBV6-5 to TRBJ2-3; 8 positions agree with TRBD1. The CDR3 is 15 amino acids. The germline gives CDR1 MNHEY, CDR2 SVGAGI. The V segment lost 7 bases and the J segment 5 bases; nucleotides outside the gene matches: 11. In nucleotides, the CDR3 is TGTGCCAGCAATGGGATGACAGGGACAGGAGATACGCAGTATTTT. Amino acid sequence: CASNGMTGTGDTQYF.

The V and J genes are TRBV29-1 and TRBJ2-1; a weak D match, TRBD1 (6 bases). Germline values: CDR1 SQVTM, CDR2 ANQGSEA. Deletions cut 5 bases from V and 3 bases from J, with 14 bases between. The CDR3 is made up of 14 amino acids. The CDR3 coding sequence is TGCAGCGTTTCCTCGACAGGAATCTACAATGAGCAGTTCTTC. Encoded protein: CSVSSTGIYNEQFF.

The chain's CDR3 is CASSQDRDAYEQYF. The CDR3 DNA reads TGCGCCAGCAGCCAAGACAGGGACGCCTACGAGCAGTACTTC. The chain couples TRBV4-3 to TRBJ2-7; possibly TRBD1 or TRBD2 for D (5 bases each). Deletions cut 0 bases from V and 2 bases from J, with 8 bases between. CDR1 is LGHNA, CDR2 YSLEER, per germline. The CDR3 runs 14 residues.

This rearrangement joins TRBV29-1 to TRBJ2-1, with 8 bases identical to TRBD1. The CDR3 is 14 residues long. Looked up from germline, CDR1 is SQVTM and CDR2 is ANQGSEA. V lost 7 bases, J lost 7 bases, and 12 bases stayed unmatched. CDR3 sequence: CSGRDRSITNEQFF. In DNA, the CDR3 is TGCAGCGGCCGGGACAGGAGTATTACGAATGAGCAGTTCTTC.

This chain links TRBV18 with TRBJ2-7, with TRBD1 matching 8 bases. Trimming at V came to 7 bases and at J to 4 bases, leaving 6 bases not matched to a gene. Per germline, CDR1 KGHSH and CDR2 LQKENI. The CDR3 totals 13 residues. In nucleotides, the CDR3 is TGTGCCAGCTGTGGACAGGGAAGTTACGAGCAGTACTTC. Translated, it gives CASCGQGSYEQYF.

The V gene is TRBV15, the J gene TRBJ2-7, with D perhaps matching TRBD1 or TRBD2 (5 bases each). Germline CDR1 is LNHNV and CDR2 is YYDKDF (reference sequence). V gave up 0 bases and J gave up 3 bases, with 21 bases separating them. This CDR3 has 18 residues. The CDR3 sequence: CATSRDSIEGLGVYEQYF. The CDR3 nucleotides are TGTGCCACCAGCAGAGATAGCATTGAAGGTCTGGGGGTCTACGAGCAGTACTTC. The complete variable domain, with remaining parts taken from reference TRBV15 and TRBJ2-7, reads DAMVIQNPRYQVTQFGKPVTLSCSQTLNHNVMYWYQQKSSQAPKLLFHYYDKDFNNEADTPDNFQSRRPNTSFCFLDIRSPGLGDTAMYLCATSRDSIEGLGVYEQYFGPGTRLTVT.

This clone was seen a handful of times. The chain employs TRBV6-1 and TRBJ1-2, with D perhaps TRBD1 (5 bases). Germline CDR1 MNHNS, CDR2 SASEGT. V dropped 3 bases and J dropped 4 bases, with 15 bases sitting between them. This CDR3 has 15 amino acids. The CDR3 loop reads CASSDGGTWGYGYTF. The CDR3 region has the DNA TGTGCCAGCAGTGATGGGGGAACCTGGGGCTATGGCTACACCTTC.

The V call is TRBV4-3, the J call TRBJ2-1; D not certain. Germline lookup yields CDR1 LGHNA and CDR2 YSLEER. Deletions cut 3 bases from V and 8 bases from J, with 11 bases between. The CDR3 extends over 13 amino acids. DNA of the CDR3: TGCGCCAGCAGCCATGGGCTGAGGTATGAGCAGTTCTTC. It encodes CASSHGLRYEQFF.

The chain employs TRBV2 and TRBJ2-3, with D tentatively TRBD2 (5 bases). The CDR3 length is 13 residues. CDR1 and CDR2 from the germline V gene are SNHLY and FYNNEI. V lost 3 bases and J 4 bases, leaving 8 bases between the germline ends. The chain's CDR3 is CASSEVGADTQYF. The CDR3 bases are TGTGCCAGCAGTGAGGTGGGAGCAGATACGCAGTATTTT. The variable domain in full, completed from reference TRBV2 and TRBJ2-3, reads EPEVTQTPSHQVTQMGQEVILRCVPISNHLYFYWYRQILGQKVEFLVSFYNNEISEKSEIFDDQFSVERPDGSNFTLKIRSTKLEDSAMYFCASSEVGADTQYFGPGTRLTVL.

This clone turned up a few times. The V gene is TRBV5-1, the J gene TRBJ2-4; 7 bases are a match to TRBD1. The CDR3 runs 13 residues. The germline CDR1 and CDR2 sequences are SGHRS and YFSETQ. After removal of 4 bases from V and 5 bases from J, the junction contained 3 bases not matched to a gene. The CDR3 loop reads CASSEGTENIQYF. For the CDR3, the DNA is TGCGCCAGCAGCGAGGGGACAGAAAACATTCAGTACTTC.